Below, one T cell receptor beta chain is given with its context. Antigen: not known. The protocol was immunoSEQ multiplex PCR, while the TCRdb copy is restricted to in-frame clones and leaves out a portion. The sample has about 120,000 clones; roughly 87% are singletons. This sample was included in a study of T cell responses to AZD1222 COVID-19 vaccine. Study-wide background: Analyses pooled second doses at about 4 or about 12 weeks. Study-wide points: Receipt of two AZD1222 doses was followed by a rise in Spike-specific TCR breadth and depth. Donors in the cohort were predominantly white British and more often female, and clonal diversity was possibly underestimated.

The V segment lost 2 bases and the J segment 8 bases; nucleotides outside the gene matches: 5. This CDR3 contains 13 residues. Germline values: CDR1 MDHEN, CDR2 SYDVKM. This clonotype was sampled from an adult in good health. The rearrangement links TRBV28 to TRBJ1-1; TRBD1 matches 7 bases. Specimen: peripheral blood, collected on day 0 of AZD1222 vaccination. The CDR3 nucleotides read TGTGCCAGCAGTTTAAACCCGACAGGGGAAGCTTTCTTT. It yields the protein CASSLNPTGEAFF.